Listed below are T cell receptor beta chains from one sample, sequenced in a study of T cell changes during pregnancy in multiple sclerosis. Profiling relied on immunoSEQ multiplex PCR, and the TCRdb table lists in-frame clones only, not all of them. The table lists about 52,000 clones, around 94% of them singletons. The sequencing here drew on CD4+ T cells from peripheral blood mononuclear cells, taken before pregnancy. The receptor set was obtained from a female donor with multiple sclerosis, enrolled in a pregnancy study. CDR3s leave out the opening cysteine and the closing phenylalanine or tryptophan.

len: 14
v_gene: TRBV14
CDR3aa: ASSQISGSGTDTQY

len: 12
v_gene: TRBV9
CDR3aa: ASSVGPGTYPLF

len: 12
v_gene: TRBV7-2
CDR3aa: ASSYTGNTGELF

len: 13
v_gene: TRBV27
CDR3aa: ASSLFGTAGNTIY

len: 11
v_gene: TRBV4-2
CDR3aa: ASSQVRGGELF

len: 12
v_gene: TRBV6-4
CDR3aa: ASSDGTSGNEQF

len: 9
v_gene: TRBV19
CDR3aa: ASYFNTEAF

len: 11
v_gene: TRBV7-2
CDR3aa: ASSLDLFYEQY

len: 12
v_gene: TRBV7-7
CDR3aa: ASSLSRADEKLF

len: 11
v_gene: TRBV6-6
CDR3aa: ASSYSRVSEAF

len: 12
v_gene: TRBV6-1
CDR3aa: ASMWGQGVQEQY

len: 15
v_gene: TRBV19
CDR3aa: ASSIGLSQAALYGYT

len: 14
v_gene: TRBV5-4
CDR3aa: ASSLVRTGEADTQY

len: 14
v_gene: TRBV5-8
CDR3aa: ASQLRVFPTLDTQY

len: 9
v_gene: TRBV20-1
CDR3aa: SGITGAGYT

len: 11
v_gene: TRBV11-2
CDR3aa: ASSFLREAGYT